Listed below are T cell receptor beta chains from one sample, sequenced in a study of T cells after yellow fever vaccination. MiXCR, run by TCRdb on the 5' RACE reads, gives a single entry per CDR3 protein. Of a few hundred thousand distinct CDR3 sequences in the sample, under 9% were seen once. Specimen: CD4+ T cells sorted from PBMCs, collected 5 days after the yellow fever booster vaccination. The origin of the receptors is a man younger than 35 who received the YFV17D yellow fever vaccine. Both conserved end residues are trimmed from each CDR3.

J gene | V gene | CDR3 protein
TRBJ2-5 | TRBV10-2 | ASRASGGEKTQY
TRBJ1-1 | TRBV4-1 | ASSQTGGANTEAF
TRBJ1-3 | TRBV5-1 | ASSLEGPGNTIY
TRBJ1-2 | TRBV4-1 | ASSQEWGTPDHRGYT
TRBJ2-3 | TRBV28 | ASSPTGGGPATDTQY
TRBJ1-6 | TRBV20-1 | SATDRGNSPLH
TRBJ1-5 | TRBV7-3 | ASSRGGAGNQPQH
TRBJ2-3 | TRBV4-3 | ASSRVGLAASTDTQY
TRBJ1-6 | TRBV27 | ASSRGARFGAPLH
TRBJ2-2 | TRBV6-1 | ASSEGSGELF
TRBJ2-1 | TRBV18 | ASSRIAGPNEQF
TRBJ2-6 | TRBV20-1 | SARAGSSGANVLT
TRBJ2-1 | TRBV7-9 | ASSLSFEQF
TRBJ2-7 | TRBV5-6 | ASRWGITGNGEQY
TRBJ1-6 | TRBV11-2 | ASSLEYRHSPLH
TRBJ1-2 | TRBV6-1 | ASSEVPGIFGGYT
TRBJ2-2 | TRBV4-2 | ASSQDLVGSYTGELF
TRBJ2-3 | TRBV5-1 | ASSPRTSGADTQY
TRBJ1-2 | TRBV27 | TSSLMCPGRNYGYT
TRBJ2-3 | TRBV25-1 | ASSSPGATDTQY
TRBJ2-3 | TRBV6-2/TRBV6-3 | ASRTGYTQY
TRBJ1-6 | TRBV4-3 | ASSRGPDSNSPLH